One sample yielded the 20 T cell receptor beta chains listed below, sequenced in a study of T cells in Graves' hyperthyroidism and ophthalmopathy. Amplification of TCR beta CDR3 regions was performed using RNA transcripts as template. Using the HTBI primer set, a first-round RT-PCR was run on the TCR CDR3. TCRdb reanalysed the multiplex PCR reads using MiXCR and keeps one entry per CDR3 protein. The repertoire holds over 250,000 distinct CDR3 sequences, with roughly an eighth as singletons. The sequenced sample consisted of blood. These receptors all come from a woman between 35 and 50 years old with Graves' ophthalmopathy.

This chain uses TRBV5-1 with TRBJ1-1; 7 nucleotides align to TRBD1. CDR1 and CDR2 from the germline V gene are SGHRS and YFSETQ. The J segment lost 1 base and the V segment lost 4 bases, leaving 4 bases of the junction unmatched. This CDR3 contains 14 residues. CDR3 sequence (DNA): TGCGCCAGCAGCCTAAGGACAGGGAACACTGAAGCTTTCTTT. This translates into CASSLRTGNTEAFF.

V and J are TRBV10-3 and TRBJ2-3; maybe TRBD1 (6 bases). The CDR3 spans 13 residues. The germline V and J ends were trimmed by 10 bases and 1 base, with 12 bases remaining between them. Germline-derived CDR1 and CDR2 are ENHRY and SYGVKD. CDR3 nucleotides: TGTGCCACAATGACAGGCGGCACAGATACGCAGTATTTT. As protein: CATMTGGTDTQYF.

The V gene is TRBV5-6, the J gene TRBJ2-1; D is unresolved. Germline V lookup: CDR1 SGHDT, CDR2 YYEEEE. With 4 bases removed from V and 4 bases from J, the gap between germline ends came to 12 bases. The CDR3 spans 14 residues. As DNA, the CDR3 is TGTGCCAGCAGCCGATTCGGCGATTACAATGAGCAGTTCTTC. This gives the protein CASSRFGDYNEQFF.

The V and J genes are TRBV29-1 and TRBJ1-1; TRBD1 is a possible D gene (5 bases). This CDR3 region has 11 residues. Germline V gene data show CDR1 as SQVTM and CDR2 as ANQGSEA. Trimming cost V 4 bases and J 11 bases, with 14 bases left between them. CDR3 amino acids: CSVGGAPRAFF. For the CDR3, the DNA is TGCAGCGTTGGAGGGGCCCCAAGGGCTTTCTTT.

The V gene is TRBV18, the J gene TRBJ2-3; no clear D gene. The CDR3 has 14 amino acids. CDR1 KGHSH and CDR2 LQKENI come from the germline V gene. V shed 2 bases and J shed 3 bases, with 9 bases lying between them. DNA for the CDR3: TGTGCCAGCTCACCAAATCTCAGGACAGATACGCAGTATTTT. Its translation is CASSPNLRTDTQYF.

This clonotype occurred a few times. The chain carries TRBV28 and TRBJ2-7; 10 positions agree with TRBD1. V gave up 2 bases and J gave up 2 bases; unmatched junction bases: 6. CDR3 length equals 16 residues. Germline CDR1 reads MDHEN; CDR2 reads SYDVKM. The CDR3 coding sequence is TGTGCCAGCAGTTTAGGGGGGGGGACAGGGGCCTACGAGCAGTACTTC. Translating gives CASSLGGGTGAYEQYF.

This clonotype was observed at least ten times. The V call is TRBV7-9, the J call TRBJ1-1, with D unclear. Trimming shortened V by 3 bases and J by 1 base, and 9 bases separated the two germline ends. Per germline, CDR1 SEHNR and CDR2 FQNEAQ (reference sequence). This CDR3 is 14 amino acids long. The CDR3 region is CASSLSDGNTEAFF. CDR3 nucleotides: TGTGCCAGCAGCTTGTCTGACGGGAACACTGAAGCTTTCTTT.

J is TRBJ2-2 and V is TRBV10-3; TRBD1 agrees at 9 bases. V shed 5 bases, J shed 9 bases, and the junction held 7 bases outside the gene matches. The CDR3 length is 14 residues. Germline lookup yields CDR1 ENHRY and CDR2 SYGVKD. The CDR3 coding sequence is TGTGCCATCAGTCGTCCCGGGACAGGGAGGGAGCTGTTTTTT. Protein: CAISRPGTGRELFF.

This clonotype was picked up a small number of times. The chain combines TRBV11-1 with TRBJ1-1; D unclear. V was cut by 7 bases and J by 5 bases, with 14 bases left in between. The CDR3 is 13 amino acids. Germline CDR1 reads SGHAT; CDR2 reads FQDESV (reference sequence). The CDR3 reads CASIPNGQTEAFF. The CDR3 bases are TGTGCCAGCATCCCAAATGGGCAGACTGAAGCTTTCTTT.

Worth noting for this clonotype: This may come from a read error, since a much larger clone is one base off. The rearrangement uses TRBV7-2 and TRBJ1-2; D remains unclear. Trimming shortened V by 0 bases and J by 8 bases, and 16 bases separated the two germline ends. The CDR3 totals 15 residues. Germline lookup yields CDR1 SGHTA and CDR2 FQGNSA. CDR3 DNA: TGTGCCAGCAGCTTAGCGCAACGCTCCGCCGAAGGCTACACCTTC. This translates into CASSLAQRSAEGYTF.

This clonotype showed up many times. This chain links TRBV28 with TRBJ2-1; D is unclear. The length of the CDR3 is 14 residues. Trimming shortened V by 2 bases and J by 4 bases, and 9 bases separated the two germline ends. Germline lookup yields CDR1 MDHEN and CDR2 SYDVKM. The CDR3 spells CASSLPKGYNEQFF. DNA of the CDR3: TGTGCCAGCAGTTTACCAAAGGGATACAATGAGCAGTTCTTC.

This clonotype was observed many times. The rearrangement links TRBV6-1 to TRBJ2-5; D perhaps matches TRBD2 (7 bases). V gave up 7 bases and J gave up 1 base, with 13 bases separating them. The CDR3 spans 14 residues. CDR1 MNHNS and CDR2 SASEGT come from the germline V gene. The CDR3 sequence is CASNYRGAQETQYF. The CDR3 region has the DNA TGTGCCAGCAACTATCGGGGGGCCCAAGAGACCCAGTACTTC.

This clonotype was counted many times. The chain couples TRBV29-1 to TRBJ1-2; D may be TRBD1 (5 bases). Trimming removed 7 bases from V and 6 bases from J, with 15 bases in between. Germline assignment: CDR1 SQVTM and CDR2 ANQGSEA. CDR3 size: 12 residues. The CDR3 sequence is CSAEGTMDGYTF. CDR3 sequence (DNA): TGCAGCGCTGAGGGGACCATGGATGGCTACACCTTC.

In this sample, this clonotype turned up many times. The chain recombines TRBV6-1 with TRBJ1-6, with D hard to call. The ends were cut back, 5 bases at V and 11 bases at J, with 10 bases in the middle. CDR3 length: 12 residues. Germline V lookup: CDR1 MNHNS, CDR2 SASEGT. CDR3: CASSYLITPLHF. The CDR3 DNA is TGTGCCAGCAGTTACCTAATAACACCCCTCCACTTT.

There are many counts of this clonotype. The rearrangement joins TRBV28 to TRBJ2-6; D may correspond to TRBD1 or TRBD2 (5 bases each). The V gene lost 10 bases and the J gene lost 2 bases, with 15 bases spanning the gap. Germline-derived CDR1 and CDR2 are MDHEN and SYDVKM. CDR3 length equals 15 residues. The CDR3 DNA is TGTGCCACAGACACTCAGGGAGCTGGGGCCAACGTCCTGACTTTC. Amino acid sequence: CATDTQGAGANVLTF.

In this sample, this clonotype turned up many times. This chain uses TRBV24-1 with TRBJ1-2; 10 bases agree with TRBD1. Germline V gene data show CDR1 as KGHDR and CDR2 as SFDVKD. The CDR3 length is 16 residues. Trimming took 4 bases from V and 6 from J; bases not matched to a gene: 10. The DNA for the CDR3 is TGTGCCACCAGTGAGGCCGGGACAGGGGTGAACAATGGCTACACCTTC. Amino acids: CATSEAGTGVNNGYTF.

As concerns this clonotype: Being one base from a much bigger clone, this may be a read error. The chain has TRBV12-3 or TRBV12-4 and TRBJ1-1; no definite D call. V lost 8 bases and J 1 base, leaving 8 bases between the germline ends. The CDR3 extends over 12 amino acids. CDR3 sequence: CASGSENTEAFF. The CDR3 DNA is TGTGCCAGCGGTTCCGAGAACACTGAAGCTTTCTTT.

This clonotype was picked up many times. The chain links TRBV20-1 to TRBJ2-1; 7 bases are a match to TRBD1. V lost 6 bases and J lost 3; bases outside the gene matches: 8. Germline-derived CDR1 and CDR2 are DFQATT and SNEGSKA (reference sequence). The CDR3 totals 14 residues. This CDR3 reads CSALTGAGYNEQFF. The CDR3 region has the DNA TGCAGTGCCCTCACAGGGGCCGGCTACAATGAGCAGTTCTTC.

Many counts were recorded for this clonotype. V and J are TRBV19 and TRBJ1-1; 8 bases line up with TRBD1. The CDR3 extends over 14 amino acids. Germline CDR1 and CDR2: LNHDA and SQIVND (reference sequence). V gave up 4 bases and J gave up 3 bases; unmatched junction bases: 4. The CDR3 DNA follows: TGTGCCAGTAGTACTGGACAGGGTTACACTGAAGCTTTCTTT. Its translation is CASSTGQGYTEAFF.

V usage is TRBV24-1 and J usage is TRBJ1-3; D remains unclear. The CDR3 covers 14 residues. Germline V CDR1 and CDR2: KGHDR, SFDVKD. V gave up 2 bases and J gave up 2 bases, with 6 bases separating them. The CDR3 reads CATSDSGAGNTIYF. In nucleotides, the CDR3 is TGTGCCACCAGTGATTCCGGGGCTGGAAACACCATATATTTT.